The clone carrying this T cell receptor (beta chain) was found once. The sample comes from a study of blood T cell repertoires in COVID-19. The table came from immunoSEQ multiplex PCR; TCRdb's copy has only in-frame clones and leaves some out. The sample yields fewer than 350,000 clones, 85% seen once. The CDR3 has 15 residues. Germline values: CDR1 SGDLS, CDR2 YYNGEE. Trimming removed 4 bases at V and 5 bases at J, with 16 bases between. Sequenced material: PBMCs or T cells enriched from blood (not recorded which). This TCR came from a woman in her 30s who had been exposed to COVID-19. This rearrangement joins TRBV9 to TRBJ1-5; D is uncertain. CDR3 sequence reads: CASSPSSDGYQPQHF. The CDR3 DNA sequence: TGTGCCAGCAGCCCTAGTAGTGATGGTTATCAGCCCCAGCATTTT.